This passage covers 27 T cell receptor beta chains from one sample sequenced in a study of T cell responses to AZD1222 COVID-19 vaccine (TCRdb year 2021). Interpreted using the paper, the time point label stands for: baseline before first vaccination. The library came from the immunoSEQ multiplex PCR assay. Not all clones reach the TCRdb copy of this immuneACCESS table, which keeps in-frame sequences only. Checked studies attribute under half of the gap to unresolved V genes and leave the rest unexplained. The sample table holds tens of thousands of clones, of which approximately 91% were seen once. About 8.2% of the sample is taken by the ten largest. The sequenced sample was peripheral blood, obtained on day 0 of AZD1222 vaccination. Receptors originate from an adult in good health.

This chain links TRBV5-8 with TRBJ2-2; 7 bases fit TRBD1. Trimming removed 2 bases from V and 2 bases from J; junction bases left unmatched: 9. Germline V gene lookup returns CDR1 SGHTS and CDR2 YDEGEE. The length of the CDR3 is 17 residues. In DNA, the CDR3 is TGTGCCAGCAGCTTATACAGGGGTGGGGATAACACCGGGGAGCTGTTTTTT. Translation: CASSLYRGGDNTGELFF.

The chain combines TRBV6-5 with TRBJ1-6, with a possible D match to TRBD1 (6 bases). Trimming removed 6 bases from V and 10 bases from J, with 16 bases in between. The length of the CDR3 is 14 residues. Germline values: CDR1 MNHEY, CDR2 SVGAGI. Here the CDR3 DNA reads TGTGCCAGCAGCATACAGGGCGGGGGATCACCCCTCCACTTT. Its protein is CASSIQGGGSPLHF.

This CDR3 is CASRRLGTGFSNEQFF. The CDR3 DNA sequence: TGTGCCAGCAGGCGTCTCGGGACAGGGTTTAGCAATGAGCAGTTCTTC. The chain couples TRBV21-1 to TRBJ2-1; the table's D call TRBD1 went unverified against the DNA. TRBV21-1 is a pseudogene locus. This CDR3 is 16 amino acids long.

This clone is a singleton in its sample. This chain links TRBV29-1 with TRBJ2-1; TRBD2 matches 12 bases. V shed 5 bases and J 6 bases; nucleotides not matched to a gene: 8. Germline loops: CDR1 SQVTM, CDR2 ANQGSEA. The CDR3 is made up of 15 amino acids. The CDR3 nucleotides read TGCAGCGTTATAAGACTAGCGGGAGTTCTCAATGAGCAGTTCTTC. Its translation: CSVIRLAGVLNEQFF.

The V gene is TRBV6-1, the J gene TRBJ2-1, with D tentatively TRBD2 (6 bases). This CDR3 is 14 amino acids long. Germline CDR1 is MNHNS and CDR2 is SASEGT. V lost 10 bases and J 7 bases, leaving 20 bases between the germline ends. For the CDR3, the DNA is TGTGCCACCACACTAGACGGGGGAACAAATGAGCAGTTCTTC. It yields the protein CATTLDGGTNEQFF.

The V and J genes are TRBV6-2 or TRBV6-3 and TRBJ2-1; TRBD1 matches 9 bases. There are 19 residues in the CDR3. The germline V gene has CDR1 MNHEY and CDR2 SVGEGT. Trimming at V came to 2 bases and at J to 4 bases, leaving 15 bases not matched to a gene. The CDR3 coding sequence is TGTGCCAGCAGTTACGAGGGACAGGGTAATAGCGGGCCGTACAATGAGCAGTTCTTC. This sequence encodes CASSYEGQGNSGPYNEQFF.

J is TRBJ2-1 and V is TRBV7-9, with 11 bases aligning to TRBD2. The CDR3 contains 15 residues. CDR1 is SEHNR, CDR2 FQNEAQ, per germline (reference sequence). After removal of 8 bases from V and 3 bases from J, the junction contained 6 bases not matched to a gene. The CDR3 DNA follows: TGTGCCAGCGGACTACTAGCGGGAGACTACAATGAGCAGTTCTTC. Translating gives CASGLLAGDYNEQFF. Full variable domain (outside the CDR3, taken from reference TRBV7-9 and TRBJ2-1): DTGVSQNPRHKITKRGQNVTFRCDPISEHNRLYWYRQTLGQGPEFLTYFQNEAQLEKSRLLSDRFSAERPKGSFSTLEIQRTEQGDSAMYLCASGLLAGDYNEQFFGPGTRLTVL.

This clone has just one count. The chain links TRBV6-1 to TRBJ1-3, with TRBD1 matching 10 bases. The CDR3 totals 15 residues. Germline assignment: CDR1 MNHNS and CDR2 SASEGT. V lost 3 bases to trimming and J lost 4 bases; unmatched junction nucleotides: 3. CDR3 DNA sequence: TGTGCCAGCAGTGACCGGGACAGGGGAGGAAACACCATATATTTT. It specifies CASSDRDRGGNTIYF.

The chain uses TRBV20-1 and TRBJ1-1; D call uncertain. Trimming pared 3 bases from V and 4 bases from J, leaving 15 bases between. This CDR3 has 14 amino acids. The germline V gene encodes CDR1 DFQATT and CDR2 SNEGSKA (reference sequence). The CDR3 protein is CSASSPGRGTEAFF. DNA for the CDR3: TGCAGTGCTAGTTCTCCGGGCAGAGGCACTGAAGCTTTCTTT.

This clone has only a few counts. This rearrangement joins TRBV6-1 to TRBJ2-7; 11 bases line up with TRBD2. Germline assignment: CDR1 MNHNS and CDR2 SASEGT. J gave up 7 bases and V 0 bases, and 8 bases lay outside the gene matches. The CDR3 loop spans 16 amino acids. DNA for the CDR3: TGTGCCAGCAGTGAAGCGTCCACTAGCGGGAGTCAAGAGCAGTACTTC. Protein: CASSEASTSGSQEQYF.

This clone was detected once. The chain couples TRBV5-1 to TRBJ2-7; TRBD2 agrees at 8 bases. Germline V lookup: CDR1 SGHRS, CDR2 YFSETQ. The CDR3 contains 14 residues. With V trimmed by 8 bases and J by 4 bases, 11 bases remained unmatched. In DNA, the CDR3 is TGCGCCAGTCATAATCCACGCGGGAGGTACGAGCAGTACTTC. Amino acid sequence: CASHNPRGRYEQYF.

The J gene is TRBJ2-3, the V gene TRBV28, with D unresolved. The CDR3 is made up of 14 amino acids. V dropped 6 bases and J dropped 0 bases, with 10 bases sitting between them. Germline V gives CDR1 MDHEN, CDR2 SYDVKM. CDR3 residues: CASRTLPSTDTQYF. CDR3 nucleotide sequence: TGTGCCAGCAGGACACTCCCTAGCACAGATACGCAGTATTTT. Based on the CDR3 plus reference TRBV28 and TRBJ2-3, the full variable domain is DVKVTQSSRYLVKRTGEKVFLECVQDMDHENMFWYRQDPGLGLRLIYFSYDVKMKEKGDIPEGYSVSREKKERFSLILESASTNQTSMYLCASRTLPSTDTQYFGPGTRLTVL.

The rearrangement joins TRBV2 to TRBJ2-3; TRBD1 matches at 8 bases. CDR3 length equals 15 residues. J gave up 0 bases and V 6 bases, and 5 bases lay outside the gene matches. CDR1 is SNHLY and CDR2 is FYNNEI in the germline V gene. The CDR3: CASRLTGVSTDTQYF. In nucleotides, the CDR3 is TGTGCCAGCAGGCTGACAGGGGTGAGCACAGATACGCAGTATTTT.

The chain combines TRBV18 with TRBJ2-7, with 7 bases lining up with TRBD1. CDR1 KGHSH and CDR2 LQKENI come from the germline V gene. The CDR3 sequence is 14 residues long. V dropped 3 bases and J dropped 3; count of bases not matched to a gene: 5. CDR3 nucleotide sequence: TGTGCCAGCTCACCGGGACAGAGCCTCTACGAGCAGTACTTC. This sequence encodes CASSPGQSLYEQYF. Drawing the rest from reference TRBV18 and TRBJ2-7, the complete variable domain is NAGVMQNPRHLVRRRGQEARLRCSPMKGHSHVYWYRQLPEEGLKFMVYLQKENIIDESGMPKERFSAEFPKEGPSILRIQQVVRGDSAAYFCASSPGQSLYEQYFGPGTRLTVT.

CDR3 amino acids: CASSEMVAALPYNEQFF. CDR3 bases: TGTGCCAGCAGTGAAATGGTAGCGGCCCTACCCTACAATGAGCAGTTCTTC. This chain uses TRBV6-1 with TRBJ2-1; D perhaps matches TRBD2 (6 bases). The CDR3 covers 17 residues. Trimming stripped 2 bases from V and 2 bases from J, with 16 bases between. CDR1 is MNHNS and CDR2 is SASEGT in the germline V gene.

The chain carries TRBV19 and TRBJ2-3; D is ambiguous. Germline V gene lookup returns CDR1 LNHDA and CDR2 SQIVND (reference sequence). V lost 3 bases to trimming and J lost 5 bases, with 12 bases between them. There are 14 residues in the CDR3. The CDR3: CASSMVASEDTQYF. DNA of the CDR3: TGTGCCAGTAGTATGGTCGCGAGTGAAGATACGCAGTATTTT. Combining the CDR3 with reference TRBV19 and TRBJ2-3 gives the whole variable domain DGGITQSPKYLFRKEGQNVTLSCEQNLNHDAMYWYRQDPGQGLRLIYYSQIVNDFQKGDIAEGYSVSREKKESFPLTVTSAQKNPTAFYLCASSMVASEDTQYFGPGTRLTVL.

The chain is built from TRBV7-2 and TRBJ2-7, with a possible D match to TRBD2 (7 bases). The germline V gene has CDR1 SGHTA and CDR2 FQGNSA. The V gene lost 1 base and the J gene lost 0 bases, with 16 bases spanning the gap. This CDR3 is built from 17 residues. Here the CDR3 DNA reads TGTGCCAGCAGCTTAGGGGGGAGGGGGACAAGCTCCTACGAGCAGTACTTC. This codes for CASSLGGRGTSSYEQYF.

The rearrangement joins TRBV12-3 or TRBV12-4 to TRBJ2-7; D gene ambiguous. With 3 bases removed from V and 7 bases from J, the gap between germline ends came to 10 bases. The length of the CDR3 is 12 residues. The CDR3 protein is CASSFIVREQYF. CDR3 DNA sequence: TGTGCCAGCAGTTTCATAGTGAGGGAGCAGTACTTC.

The V call is TRBV7-2, the J call TRBJ2-3; 11 nucleotides align to TRBD2. This CDR3 is built from 16 residues. Germline V lookup: CDR1 SGHTA, CDR2 FQGNSA. The ends lost 1 base at V and 3 bases at J; junction bases unmatched: 3. The CDR3 spells CASSLVAGGLTDTQYF. The CDR3 nucleotides are TGTGCCAGCAGCTTAGTAGCGGGAGGGCTTACAGATACGCAGTATTTT.

The chain uses TRBV4-3 and TRBJ2-7, with D unclear. The CDR3 extends over 15 amino acids. From germline, CDR1 is LGHNA and CDR2 YSLEER. The V end lost 0 bases, the J end lost 0 bases, and 9 bases lay between the germline ends. For the CDR3, the DNA is TGCGCCAGCAGCCAAGATTTCGCCAGCTCCTACGAGCAGTACTTC. Amino acids: CASSQDFASSYEQYF.

The J gene is TRBJ1-6, the V gene TRBV10-3; no clear D gene. CDR3 size: 14 residues. Looked up from germline, CDR1 is ENHRY and CDR2 is SYGVKD. V was trimmed by 3 bases and J by 7 bases, leaving 10 bases between them. The DNA for the CDR3 is TGTGCCATCAGTGACGAGACGGCGAATTCACCCCTCCACTTT. Encoded protein: CAISDETANSPLHF.

The V call is TRBV19, the J call TRBJ2-7; TRBD2 matches at 13 bases. Germline V gives CDR1 LNHDA, CDR2 SQIVND (reference sequence). The CDR3 is 13 amino acids. V gave up 7 bases and J gave up 5 bases; unmatched junction bases: 2. CDR3 nucleotides: TGTGCCAGTAAGGGACTAGCGGGACACGAGCAGTACTTC. Protein sequence: CASKGLAGHEQYF.

V is TRBV7-8 and J is TRBJ2-7; tentative D call: TRBD1 (6 bases). This CDR3 spans 14 amino acids. Germline lookup yields CDR1 SGHVS and CDR2 FQNEAQ. With 3 bases removed from V and 2 bases from J, the gap between germline ends came to 11 bases. The CDR3 is CASSLRGQTYEQYF. As DNA, the CDR3 is TGTGCCAGCAGCTTGCGAGGACAGACCTACGAGCAGTACTTC.

The rearrangement links TRBV7-9 to TRBJ1-2; D gene unclear. Germline V gives CDR1 SEHNR, CDR2 FQNEAQ (reference sequence). V shed 1 base and J shed 8 bases, with 14 bases lying between them. The CDR3 contains 14 residues. CDR3 nucleotides: TGTGCCAGCAGCTTAGGTCCCCCTCTAGGAGGCTACACCTTC. Protein sequence: CASSLGPPLGGYTF.

The V and J genes are TRBV19 and TRBJ2-1, with 10 bases that match TRBD2. The CDR3 contains 17 residues. Germline V CDR1 and CDR2: LNHDA, SQIVND (reference sequence). V was clipped by 2 bases and J by 8 bases; unmatched bases: 12. The CDR3 sequence is CASSIPRGASGRYEQFF. The CDR3 DNA sequence: TGTGCCAGTAGTATACCCCGAGGGGCTAGCGGGAGATATGAGCAGTTCTTC. Combining the CDR3 with reference TRBV19 and TRBJ2-1 gives the whole variable domain DGGITQSPKYLFRKEGQNVTLSCEQNLNHDAMYWYRQDPGQGLRLIYYSQIVNDFQKGDIAEGYSVSREKKESFPLTVTSAQKNPTAFYLCASSIPRGASGRYEQFFGPGTRLTVL.

This chain links TRBV18 with TRBJ2-1; 7 positions match TRBD2. The CDR3 spans 20 residues. V shed 3 bases and J 3 bases; nucleotides not matched to a gene: 20. Germline values: CDR1 KGHSH, CDR2 LQKENI. Here the CDR3 DNA reads TGTGCCAGCTCACCCCCCTTTCATGTGGGAGGGCCGCGGGACTACAATGAGCAGTTCTTC. Amino acid sequence: CASSPPFHVGGPRDYNEQFF. The full variable domain, its missing parts supplied by reference TRBV18 and TRBJ2-1, is NAGVMQNPRHLVRRRGQEARLRCSPMKGHSHVYWYRQLPEEGLKFMVYLQKENIIDESGMPKERFSAEFPKEGPSILRIQQVVRGDSAAYFCASSPPFHVGGPRDYNEQFFGPGTRLTVL.

There are a few counts of this clone. This CDR3 is also generated by other DNA sequences in the sample. CDR3 DNA: TGCGCCAGCAGTGGTAGCGGGAGCTCCTACAATGAGCAGTTCTTC. Amino acids: CASSGSGSSYNEQFF. The genes are TRBV5-1 and TRBJ2-1, with 9 positions matching TRBD2. The CDR3 runs 15 residues. The junction had 3 bases not matched to a gene; V was cut back by 5 bases and J by 0 bases. Germline CDR1 and CDR2: SGHRS and YFSETQ.